The 27 T cell receptor beta chains in this list originate from one sample, sequenced in a study of vaccination and CD4 T cells after COVID-19. Cultured CD4+ T cell DNA underwent sequencing with the Oncomine TCR Beta short-read assay. TCRdb fed the PCR reads into MiXCR, producing one record per CDR3 protein. The top ten clones hold about 22% of a sample with about 13,000 distinct CDR3 sequences, about two fifths of them seen once. Treatment meaning: roughly ten-day PBMC culture with coronavirus spike peptide pools or control peptides (ViraFEST assay). These receptors lack a known antigen. The sample in question was CD4+ T cells from blood, cultured in vitro, obtained before SARS-CoV-2 vaccination. All receptors come from a human donor who had recovered from COVID-19.

The chain uses TRBV7-2 and TRBJ2-5; perhaps D is TRBD1 or TRBD2 (5 bases each). The CDR3 sequence is 13 residues long. The V gene lost 3 bases and the J gene lost 5 bases, with 10 bases spanning the gap. Germline V gene data show CDR1 as SGHTA and CDR2 as FQGNSA. This CDR3 reads CASSFGREETQYF. The CDR3 region has the DNA TGTGCCAGCAGCTTTGGCAGGGAGGAGACCCAGTACTTC.

As regards this clonotype: The DNA is left out, because the CDR3 cannot be placed on it with certainty; the CDR3 is given as TCRdb lists it. This CDR3 is CISVPEVNRPIRPEAFF. The rearrangement links TRBV7-5 to TRBJ1-1. TRBV7-5 is a pseudogene locus. The CDR3 region is 17 residues in length, termini included.

The CDR3 sequence is CASSEARARGYEQYF. CDR3 coding DNA: TGTGCCAGCAGTGAAGCGAGGGCAAGGGGCTACGAGCAGTACTTC. The chain is built from TRBV6-1 and TRBJ2-7, with D perhaps given as TRBD1 or TRBD2 (5 bases each). Trimming shortened V by 0 bases and J by 3 bases, and 12 bases separated the two germline ends. The CDR3 runs 15 residues. CDR1 MNHNS and CDR2 SASEGT come from the germline V gene.

This clonotype was recorded once. V usage is TRBV6-1 and J usage is TRBJ2-7, with 7 bases that match TRBD1. The J segment lost 3 bases and the V segment lost 10 bases, leaving 9 bases of the junction unmatched. Germline V gives CDR1 MNHNS, CDR2 SASEGT. The CDR3 loop spans 13 amino acids. This chain's CDR3 is CAISPGQSYEQYF. The CDR3 nucleotides read TGTGCCATCAGCCCGGGACAGAGCTACGAGCAGTACTTC.

The rearrangement joins TRBV7-8 to TRBJ2-3, with 8 bases fitting TRBD2. CDR3 length equals 15 residues. V shed 6 bases, J shed 6 bases, and the junction held 11 bases outside the gene matches. Germline CDR1 SGHVS, CDR2 FQNEAQ. Here the CDR3 reads CASSSSGTRKDTQYF. In DNA, the CDR3 is TGTGCCAGCAGTTCTTCCGGGACTAGGAAGGATACGCAGTATTTT.

The rearrangement joins TRBV28 to TRBJ2-6, with TRBD1 matching 7 bases. V shed 2 bases and J 0 bases; nucleotides not matched to a gene: 13. Germline V gene sequence: CDR1 MDHEN, CDR2 SYDVKM. This CDR3 is 20 amino acids long. Written as DNA, the CDR3 is TGTGCCAGCAGTTTACCTTCGGGGACAGCTTTACCCTCTGGGGCCAACGTCCTGACTTTC. As protein: CASSLPSGTALPSGANVLTF.

DNA of the CDR3: TGCGCCAGCAGCCTGGACAGGGAGACCTACGAGCAGTACTTC. Translation: CASSLDRETYEQYF. This rearrangement joins TRBV23-1 to TRBJ2-7, with TRBD1 matching over 8 bases. TRBV23-1 is known as an ORF, though its function is uncertain. The CDR3 consists of 14 residues. Trimming at V came to 6 bases and at J to 2 bases, leaving 6 bases not matched to a gene.

The chain links TRBV28 to TRBJ2-3, with TRBD2 identical over 14 bases. V shed 5 bases, J shed 1 base, and the junction held 11 bases outside the gene matches. Germline V gives CDR1 MDHEN, CDR2 SYDVKM. There are 19 residues in the CDR3. The CDR3 nucleotides read TGTGCCAGCAGTCTCCGGACTAGCGGGAGGATAGGGGGCACAGATACGCAGTATTTT. Residues: CASSLRTSGRIGGTDTQYF.

In this sample, this clonotype turned up a few times. The rearrangement links TRBV7-6 to TRBJ2-7; possibly TRBD1 for D (6 bases). CDR1 is SGHVS, CDR2 FNYEAQ, per germline. Trimming pared 1 base from V and 2 bases from J, leaving 15 bases between. The CDR3 loop spans 16 amino acids. The CDR3 DNA follows: TGTGCCAGCAGCTTAGGCGGCAGGGGCAGTACCTACGAGCAGTACTTC. Translation gives CASSLGGRGSTYEQYF.

The V gene is TRBV27, the J gene TRBJ1-6; D is unresolved. Trimming removed 1 base at V and 5 bases at J, with 0 bases between. The CDR3 runs 12 residues. Looked up from germline, CDR1 is MNHEY and CDR2 is SMNVEV (reference sequence). CDR3 loop: CASSLYNSPLHF. The CDR3 DNA sequence: TGTGCCAGCAGTTTATATAATTCACCCCTCCACTTT.

The V and J genes are TRBV7-2 and TRBJ1-5; D is unresolved. V shed 3 bases and J shed 7 bases, with 19 bases lying between them. From germline, CDR1 is SGHTA and CDR2 FQGNSA. CDR3 length: 16 residues. The CDR3 DNA reads TGTGCCAGCAGCTTGTTTCACAGCCCAGGAGAACAGCCCCAGCATTTT. Its translation: CASSLFHSPGEQPQHF. Drawing the rest from reference TRBV7-2 and TRBJ1-5, the complete variable domain is GAGVSQSPSNKVTEKGKDVELRCDPISGHTALYWYRQSLGQGLEFLIYFQGNSAPDKSGLPSDRFSAERTGGSVSTLTIQRTQQEDSAVYLCASSLFHSPGEQPQHFGDGTRLSIL.

The chain has TRBV19 and TRBJ2-7; 9 nucleotides agree with TRBD2. This CDR3 contains 18 residues. Germline CDR1 is LNHDA and CDR2 is SQIVND (reference sequence). The junction had 16 bases not matched to a gene; V was cut back by 3 bases and J by 4 bases. The CDR3 DNA reads as TGTGCCAGTAGTATGAGTAGCGGGAGCCGACTCCTTGGGTACGAGCAGTACTTC. Translation gives CASSMSSGSRLLGYEQYF.

V is TRBV7-9 and J is TRBJ1-5; possible D gene TRBD1, 6 bases. Germline values: CDR1 SEHNR, CDR2 FQNEAQ (reference sequence). V was cut by 3 bases and J by 7 bases, with 10 bases left in between. The CDR3 is 13 residues long. The CDR3 nucleotides read TGTGCCAGCAGCTTGGGGGCGGACCAGCCCCAGCATTTT. This sequence encodes CASSLGADQPQHF. Full variable domain (outside the CDR3, taken from reference TRBV7-9 and TRBJ1-5): DTGVSQNPRHKITKRGQNVTFRCDPISEHNRLYWYRQTLGQGPEFLTYFQNEAQLEKSRLLSDRFSAERPKGSFSTLEIQRTEQGDSAMYLCASSLGADQPQHFGDGTRLSIL.

This clonotype was picked up a small number of times. V and J are TRBV20-1 and TRBJ1-1; no definite D call. Germline V gives CDR1 DFQATT, CDR2 SNEGSKA (reference sequence). The CDR3 is 14 amino acids. The germline V and J ends were trimmed by 0 bases and 1 base, with 9 bases remaining between them. CDR3 bases: TGCAGTGCTAGAGATCGCCGGTCGAACACTGAAGCTTTCTTT. This encodes CSARDRRSNTEAFF.

The V call is TRBV20-1, the J call TRBJ1-5; maybe TRBD1 (5 bases). Deletions cut 5 bases from V and 2 bases from J, with 16 bases between. The CDR3 consists of 15 residues. CDR1 is DFQATT and CDR2 is SNEGSKA in the germline V gene (reference sequence). The CDR3 spells CSAPSRRDGNQPQHF. CDR3 sequence (DNA): TGCAGTGCTCCTTCACGCAGGGACGGCAATCAGCCCCAGCATTTT.

The chain employs TRBV5-4 and TRBJ2-2, with TRBD2 matching over 7 bases. Trimming removed 10 bases from V and 7 bases from J; junction bases left unmatched: 13. The CDR3 spans 14 residues. The germline V gene has CDR1 SGHNT and CDR2 YYREEE (reference sequence). In DNA, the CDR3 is TGTGCCGCCAGAGGGGCGGGAGTGGGCGGGGAGCTGTTTTTT. Its translation is CAARGAGVGGELFF.

The genes are TRBV27 and TRBJ2-7; no clear D gene. Germline lookup yields CDR1 MNHEY and CDR2 SMNVEV (reference sequence). This CDR3 is 13 amino acids long. Deletions cut 5 bases from V and 5 bases from J, with 13 bases between. CDR3 nucleotide sequence: TGTGCCAGCAGTCTGAAGGGATCGGACGAGCAGTACTTC. Encoded protein: CASSLKGSDEQYF.

By its share, this clonotype is medium-sized (0.01 to 0.1%). The chain links TRBV7-2 to TRBJ1-2; no clear D. Per the germline V gene, CDR1 is SGHTA and CDR2 is FQGNSA. With 5 bases removed from V and 9 bases from J, the gap between germline ends came to 13 bases. This CDR3 contains 12 residues. For the CDR3, the DNA is TGTGCCAGCAGCACCCCCCCCGGTAGCTACACCTTC. Amino acids: CASSTPPGSYTF.

The J gene is TRBJ1-2, the V gene TRBV20-1; no clear D. The germline V gene has CDR1 DFQATT and CDR2 SNEGSKA (reference sequence). The CDR3 totals 11 residues. Trimming left V 0 bases short and J 5 bases short, with 4 bases between. CDR3: CSARDLYGYTF. CDR3 nucleotides: TGCAGTGCTAGAGATCTGTATGGCTACACCTTC.

A few counts support this clonotype. This chain joins TRBV7-8 and TRBJ2-5; D uncertain. The V end lost 5 bases, the J end lost 5 bases, and 6 bases lay between the germline ends. Germline loops: CDR1 SGHVS, CDR2 FQNEAQ. The CDR3 sequence is 11 residues long. CDR3 sequence: CASSNSETQYF. Written as DNA, the CDR3 is TGTGCCAGCAGCAACTCGGAGACCCAGTACTTC.

The chain carries TRBV20-1 and TRBJ2-1; D uncertain. Germline V gene lookup returns CDR1 DFQATT and CDR2 SNEGSKA (reference sequence). This CDR3 region has 14 residues. The V end lost 2 bases, the J end lost 7 bases, and 15 bases lay between the germline ends. The chain's CDR3 is CSARKHPHWNEQFF. The DNA for the CDR3 is TGCAGTGCTAGAAAACACCCCCACTGGAATGAGCAGTTCTTC.

This clonotype has a handful of counts. The rearrangement links TRBV10-3 to TRBJ1-1; weak D call: TRBD1 (5 bases). V gave up 3 bases and J gave up 10 bases, with 12 bases separating them. The CDR3 covers 12 residues. The germline V gene has CDR1 ENHRY and CDR2 SYGVKD. The CDR3 here is CAISEEGRAAFF. The CDR3 coding sequence is TGTGCCATCAGTGAAGAGGGGCGGGCAGCTTTCTTT.

The chain has TRBV5-1 and TRBJ2-3; maybe TRBD1 (6 bases). The CDR3 runs 14 residues. V was shortened by 5 bases and J by 0 bases, with 10 bases between the two germline ends. CDR1 SGHRS and CDR2 YFSETQ come from the germline V gene. The CDR3: CASSITGSTDTQYF. CDR3 bases: TGCGCCAGCAGTATTACAGGGAGCACAGATACGCAGTATTTT.

CDR3 protein: CASSLKQTETQYF. The CDR3 region has the DNA TGTGCCAGCAGCTTAAAGCAGACGGAGACCCAGTACTTC. This chain uses TRBV7-3 with TRBJ2-5, with D hard to call. The CDR3 spans 13 residues. Between the trimmed V and J ends, which lost 1 base and 5 bases, there was a span of 8 bases. Germline V gene lookup returns CDR1 SGHTA and CDR2 FQGTGA. The entire variable domain, with the rest obtained from reference TRBV7-3 and TRBJ2-5, is as follows: GAGVSQTPSNKVTEKGKYVELRCDPISGHTALYWYRQSLGQGPEFLIYFQGTGAADDSGLPNDRFFAVRPEGSVSTLKIQRTERGDSAVYLCASSLKQTETQYFGPGTRLLVL.

This clonotype was observed a handful of times. This chain uses TRBV27 with TRBJ1-6, with D possibly being TRBD1 (6 bases). Germline assignment: CDR1 MNHEY and CDR2 SMNVEV (reference sequence). Deletions cut 8 bases from V and 7 bases from J, with 12 bases between. The CDR3 extends over 13 amino acids. CDR3 in DNA: TGTGCCAGCGGCTACAGGGAAAATTCACCCCTCCACTTT. As protein: CASGYRENSPLHF.

The chain uses TRBV28 and TRBJ2-5; D unclear. CDR1 MDHEN and CDR2 SYDVKM come from the germline V gene. This CDR3 has 12 residues. Trimming took 8 bases from V and 1 from J, leaving 8 bases between them. The CDR3 is CASRTRQETQYF. CDR3 in DNA: TGTGCCAGCCGCACTCGCCAAGAGACCCAGTACTTC.

By frequency in the sample, this clonotype is medium-sized. The chain carries TRBV28 and TRBJ1-5, with D unresolved. The V and J ends lost 6 bases and 4 bases respectively, with 7 bases between them. The germline gives CDR1 MDHEN, CDR2 SYDVKM. The CDR3 covers 12 residues. This CDR3 reads CASRQANQPQHF. The CDR3 DNA reads TGTGCCAGCAGGCAGGCGAATCAGCCCCAGCATTTT.